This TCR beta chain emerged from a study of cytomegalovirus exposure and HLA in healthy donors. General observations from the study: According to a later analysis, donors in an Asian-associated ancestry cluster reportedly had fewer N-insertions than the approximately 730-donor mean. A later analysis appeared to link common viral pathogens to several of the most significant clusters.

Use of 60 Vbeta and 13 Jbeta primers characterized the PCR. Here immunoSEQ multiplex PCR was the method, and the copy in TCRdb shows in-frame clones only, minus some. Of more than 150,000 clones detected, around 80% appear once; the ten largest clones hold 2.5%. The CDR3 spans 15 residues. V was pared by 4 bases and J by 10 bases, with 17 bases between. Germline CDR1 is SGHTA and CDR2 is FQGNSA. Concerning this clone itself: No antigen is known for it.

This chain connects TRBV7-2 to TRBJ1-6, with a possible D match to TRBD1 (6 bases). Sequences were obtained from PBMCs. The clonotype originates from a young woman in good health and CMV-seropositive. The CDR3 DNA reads TGTGCCAGCAGCTCGGGGGGACAAACTAGATCACCCCTCCACTTT. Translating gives CASSSGGQTRSPLHF.